This T cell receptor (beta chain) was captured in a study of cytomegalovirus exposure and HLA in healthy donors. General study results and limits: The authors confirmed in vitro that a few CMV-associated chains were specific for CMV antigens. The study designated roughly 160 TCR beta chains cytomegalovirus-associated. It was reported that the classifier diagnosed cytomegalovirus status with high specificity and sensitivity in both the original and validation cohorts.

Some clones are missing from TCRdb's copy, which holds only in-frame ones; the method was immunoSEQ multiplex PCR. The data show about 130,000 clones, roughly 90% seen once. About this clone: Its antigen is still unknown.

CDR1 and CDR2 (germline): SQVTM, ANQGSEA. Unmatched junction bases numbered 7, after V lost 7 bases and J lost 7 bases. The CDR3 covers 14 residues. The receptor was derived from a man aged 25 to 40 in good health and CMV-seronegative. Sequenced sample: PBMCs. This chain uses TRBV29-1 with TRBJ2-1; 13 bases fit TRBD2. The CDR3 DNA follows: TGCAGCGGGAGGACTAGCGGGGGAATTAATGAGCAGTTCTTC. It specifies CSGRTSGGINEQFF.